Listed below are T cell receptor beta chains from one sample, sequenced in a study of T cell changes during pregnancy in multiple sclerosis. Using immunoSEQ multiplex PCR, the repertoire was profiled, and TCRdb retains in-frame clones only, with some absent. This sample has about 36,000 clones, with 93% found just once. The sequences come from CD4+ T cells from peripheral blood mononuclear cells, collected in the first trimester of pregnancy. The receptors shown here come from a female donor with multiple sclerosis, enrolled in a pregnancy study. Both conserved end residues are part of each CDR3. D genes are given only for firm matches.

CDR3 protein: CASSLQGRYYEQYF
D gene: .
J gene: TRBJ2-7
V gene: TRBV28
CDR3 length: 14

CDR3 protein: CASNSGTGLEKLFF
D gene: TRBD1
J gene: TRBJ1-4
V gene: TRBV2
CDR3 length: 14

CDR3 protein: CASGVDRTDETQYF
D gene: TRBD1
J gene: TRBJ2-5
V gene: TRBV2
CDR3 length: 14

CDR3 protein: CASSTPGHGAEAFF
D gene: .
J gene: TRBJ1-1
V gene: TRBV6-1
CDR3 length: 14

CDR3 protein: CASIGRGRNTGELFF
D gene: TRBD2
J gene: TRBJ2-2
V gene: TRBV2
CDR3 length: 15

CDR3 protein: CASSLESGTSGRATYEQYF
D gene: TRBD2
J gene: TRBJ2-7
V gene: TRBV5-1
CDR3 length: 19

CDR3 protein: CASSSLSVTGELFF
D gene: .
J gene: TRBJ2-2
V gene: TRBV5-4
CDR3 length: 14

CDR3 protein: CASSYIQGSYVYGYTF
D gene: .
J gene: TRBJ1-2
V gene: TRBV6-5
CDR3 length: 16

CDR3 protein: CASRQGPSGNTIYF
D gene: TRBD1
J gene: TRBJ1-3
V gene: TRBV9
CDR3 length: 14

CDR3 protein: CASSQDAGLTTQYF
D gene: .
J gene: TRBJ2-5
V gene: TRBV4-3
CDR3 length: 14

CDR3 protein: CASSGSGKGETQYF
D gene: TRBD2
J gene: TRBJ2-5
V gene: TRBV6-5
CDR3 length: 14

CDR3 protein: CASSHAGGNEQFF
D gene: TRBD1
J gene: TRBJ2-1
V gene: TRBV4-3
CDR3 length: 13

CDR3 protein: CASSWTGGIDQPQHF
D gene: TRBD1
J gene: TRBJ1-5
V gene: TRBV6-1
CDR3 length: 15

CDR3 protein: CASSTGREQYF
D gene: .
J gene: TRBJ2-7
V gene: TRBV6-5
CDR3 length: 11

CDR3 protein: CASSNDRVSDTQYF
D gene: TRBD1
J gene: TRBJ2-3
V gene: TRBV7-3
CDR3 length: 14

CDR3 protein: CASSVAGTGGGYTF
D gene: TRBD1
J gene: TRBJ1-2
V gene: TRBV9
CDR3 length: 14

CDR3 protein: CASSHITGQSGEQYF
D gene: .
J gene: TRBJ2-7
V gene: TRBV7-2
CDR3 length: 15

CDR3 protein: CASSQEGQGVGYTF
D gene: TRBD1
J gene: TRBJ1-2
V gene: TRBV4-2
CDR3 length: 14

CDR3 protein: CASSQDWQGYNQPQHF
D gene: .
J gene: TRBJ1-5
V gene: TRBV4-2
CDR3 length: 16

CDR3 protein: CASSPLGGGNKQETQYF
D gene: .
J gene: TRBJ2-5
V gene: TRBV18
CDR3 length: 17

CDR3 protein: CASSAAGGLVAKGEQFF
D gene: TRBD2
J gene: TRBJ2-1
V gene: TRBV6-4
CDR3 length: 17

CDR3 protein: CASSHRTSGRAVIGELFF
D gene: TRBD2
J gene: TRBJ2-2
V gene: TRBV5-1
CDR3 length: 18

CDR3 protein: CASSEVADNEQFF
D gene: .
J gene: TRBJ2-1
V gene: TRBV2
CDR3 length: 13

CDR3 protein: CASSPLAGSNQPQHF
D gene: .
J gene: TRBJ1-5
V gene: TRBV18
CDR3 length: 15

CDR3 protein: CASSEYRGPSNRELFF
D gene: .
J gene: TRBJ2-2
V gene: TRBV25-1
CDR3 length: 16

CDR3 protein: CASSLVVGQFEKLFF
D gene: TRBD1
J gene: TRBJ1-4
V gene: TRBV5-1
CDR3 length: 15

CDR3 protein: CASSQVVTGVSYEQYF
D gene: TRBD1
J gene: TRBJ2-7
V gene: TRBV4-1
CDR3 length: 16

CDR3 protein: CASSSGEETQYF
D gene: .
J gene: TRBJ2-5
V gene: TRBV2
CDR3 length: 12

CDR3 protein: CASSKCEVSSYNSPLHF
D gene: .
J gene: TRBJ1-6
V gene: TRBV21-1
CDR3 length: 17

CDR3 protein: CASSWGLGTDTQYF
D gene: .
J gene: TRBJ2-3
V gene: TRBV7-2
CDR3 length: 14

CDR3 protein: CASSLAVGLGTIYF
D gene: .
J gene: TRBJ1-3
V gene: TRBV5-1
CDR3 length: 14

CDR3 protein: CASSQDSGGAYEQYF
D gene: TRBD2
J gene: TRBJ2-7
V gene: TRBV4-3
CDR3 length: 15

CDR3 protein: CASNGGAADTQYF
D gene: TRBD2
J gene: TRBJ2-3
V gene: TRBV2
CDR3 length: 13

CDR3 protein: CASTYRTSGTYEQYF
D gene: TRBD2
J gene: TRBJ2-7
V gene: TRBV27
CDR3 length: 15

CDR3 protein: CASSLLRNTEAFF
D gene: .
J gene: TRBJ1-1
V gene: TRBV27
CDR3 length: 13

CDR3 protein: CASSSPRLAAYEQYF
D gene: TRBD2
J gene: TRBJ2-7
V gene: TRBV5-5
CDR3 length: 15

CDR3 protein: CASSALETGAEAFF
D gene: TRBD1
J gene: TRBJ1-1
V gene: TRBV7-6
CDR3 length: 14

CDR3 protein: CASSPPLTRGLSYEQYF
D gene: TRBD1
J gene: TRBJ2-7
V gene: TRBV18
CDR3 length: 17

CDR3 protein: CASSPPGAAAYEQYF
D gene: .
J gene: TRBJ2-7
V gene: TRBV28
CDR3 length: 15

CDR3 protein: CASSLEGGNTEAFF
D gene: .
J gene: TRBJ1-1
V gene: TRBV7-3
CDR3 length: 14

CDR3 protein: CASSPQGETQYF
D gene: .
J gene: TRBJ2-5
V gene: TRBV18
CDR3 length: 12

CDR3 protein: CASSLVGLAENEQFF
D gene: TRBD2
J gene: TRBJ2-1
V gene: TRBV13
CDR3 length: 15

CDR3 protein: CASSALAGGPDEQFF
D gene: TRBD2
J gene: TRBJ2-1
V gene: TRBV6-4
CDR3 length: 15

CDR3 protein: CASSLEASGTYEQYF
D gene: TRBD2
J gene: TRBJ2-7
V gene: TRBV11-2
CDR3 length: 15

CDR3 protein: CASSIQQGSNTEAFF
D gene: .
J gene: TRBJ1-1
V gene: TRBV19
CDR3 length: 15

CDR3 protein: CASSRGLVSGNTIYF
D gene: .
J gene: TRBJ1-3
V gene: TRBV5-1
CDR3 length: 15

CDR3 protein: CATSRDSGGNGYTF
D gene: .
J gene: TRBJ1-2
V gene: TRBV15
CDR3 length: 14

CDR3 protein: CASSLEASGSYNEQFF
D gene: TRBD2
J gene: TRBJ2-1
V gene: TRBV5-1
CDR3 length: 16